This TCR beta chain was found in a study of regulatory T cells in long-lasting Graves disease. This clonotype came up many times. Germline values: CDR1 SGDLS, CDR2 YYNGEE. The CDR3 is 16 residues long. The junction had 2 bases not matched to a gene; V was cut back by 0 bases and J by 3 bases. Building the TCR beta libraries relied on iRepertoire HTBI primers, and CDR3 regions underwent Arm-PCR. Each CDR3 protein is one row after TCRdb ran MiXCR on the multiplex PCR reads. The sample consists of under 300,000 distinct CDR3 sequences, around 17% of them appearing once. Time point given: newly diagnosed GD, antithyroid drugs for less than 3 months. Following extraction of RNA from PBMCs, that RNA was used to make the TCR library.

The origin of this receptor is a female donor with Graves disease. This chain connects TRBV9 to TRBJ2-1; TRBD2 aligns across 11 bases. Source: peripheral blood mononuclear cells (PBMCs), taken at new diagnosis, from a patient treated with antithyroid drugs. For the CDR3, the DNA is TGTGCCAGCAGCGTAGGGGGGACTAGCGGCTACAATGAGCAGTTCTTC. Its protein product is CASSVGGTSGYNEQFF.